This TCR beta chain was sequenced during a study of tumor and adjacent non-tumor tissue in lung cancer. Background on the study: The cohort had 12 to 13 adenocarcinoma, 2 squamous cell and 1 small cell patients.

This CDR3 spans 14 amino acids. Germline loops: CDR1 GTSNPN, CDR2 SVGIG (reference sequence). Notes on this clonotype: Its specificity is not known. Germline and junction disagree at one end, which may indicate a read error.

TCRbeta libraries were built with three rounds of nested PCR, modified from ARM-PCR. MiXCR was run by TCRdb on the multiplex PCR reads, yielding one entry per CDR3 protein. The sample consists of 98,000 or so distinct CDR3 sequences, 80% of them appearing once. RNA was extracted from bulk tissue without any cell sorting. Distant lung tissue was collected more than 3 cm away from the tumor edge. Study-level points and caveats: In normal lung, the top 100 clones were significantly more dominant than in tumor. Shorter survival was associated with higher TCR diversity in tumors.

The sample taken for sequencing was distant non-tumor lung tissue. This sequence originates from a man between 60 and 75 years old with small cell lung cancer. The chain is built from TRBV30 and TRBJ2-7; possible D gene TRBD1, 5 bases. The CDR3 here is CAWSVKTETFEQYF. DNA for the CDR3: TGTGCCTGGAGTGTAAAGACAGAGACCTTCGAGCAGTATTTC.